This T cell receptor (beta chain) was sequenced during a study of T cells in Graves' hyperthyroidism and ophthalmopathy. RNA transcripts served as the template for amplifying TCR beta CDR3 regions. When the TCR CDR3 underwent first-round RT-PCR, the HTBI primer set was used. Via MiXCR, TCRdb re-called the multiplex PCR reads, giving one row per CDR3 protein. The sample carries around 480,000 distinct CDR3 sequences, over 13% recorded once. The table lists this clonotype with many counts. The V gene end was trimmed by 6 bases and the J gene end by 8 bases; junction bases not matched to a gene: 5. This CDR3 has 13 amino acids. Per germline, CDR1 SNHLY and CDR2 FYNNEI.

Sequenced sample: blood. The source is a woman under 30 with Graves' hyperthyroidism. The chain is built from TRBV2 and TRBJ2-1, with 9 bases identical to TRBD2. CDR3 nucleotides: TGTGCCAGCAGCGTGATAGCGGGAGATGAGCAGTTCTTC. Protein product: CASSVIAGDEQFF. The complete variable domain, with remaining parts taken from reference TRBV2 and TRBJ2-1, reads EPEVTQTPSHQVTQMGQEVILRCVPISNHLYFYWYRQILGQKVEFLVSFYNNEISEKSEIFDDQFSVERPDGSNFTLKIRSTKLEDSAMYFCASSVIAGDEQFFGPGTRLTVL.